Shown below are 5 T cell receptor beta chains from a single sample sequenced in a study of tumor-infiltrating lymphocytes in primary liver carcinoma. RNA isolated from unsorted whole blood supplied the blood RNA, with germline DNA also extracted. Constant-region priming of around 490 ng total RNA yielded TCR beta cDNA. Libraries of TCR beta came from three nested multiplex PCR rounds with slightly modified ARM-PCR. Use of TRBV1-TRBV30 forward primers with a C-beta reverse primer characterized the first two PCR rounds, which lasted around 11 cycles each. TCRdb used MiXCR to reprocess the multiplex PCR reads, holding one entry per CDR3 protein. The data hold about 320,000 distinct CDR3 sequences, with 55% to 65% observed a single time. The sequenced sample was peripheral blood. These receptor sequences come from a man aged 35-49 years with primary liver carcinoma and hepatitis B virus infection.

This clonotype was found once. A read error may produce the germline difference seen at one junction end. This sequence joins TRBV6-1 and TRBJ1-1; D not certain. This CDR3 is built from 14 residues. Germline V gene lookup returns CDR1 MNHNS and CDR2 SASEGT. CDR3 protein: CASSDLDWNTEVFF. In nucleotides, the CDR3 is TGTGCCAGCAGTGACCTGGACTGGAACACTGAAGTTTTCTTT.

In regard to this clonotype: Sequence at one end of the junction differs from germline and may be a read error. The V and J genes are TRBV6-1 and TRBJ2-7; no firm D call. This CDR3 spans 13 amino acids. CDR1 is MNHNS and CDR2 is SASEGT in the germline V gene. The CDR3 spells CASSETYDPGQCF. The CDR3, as DNA: TGTGCCAGCAGTGAAACTTACGACCCCGGGCAGTGCTTC.

This rearrangement joins TRBV11-2 to TRBJ2-3, with D hard to call. Trimming took off 3 bases at V and 5 bases at J, with 18 bases between the two ends. The CDR3 consists of 16 residues. Germline V CDR1 and CDR2: SGHAT, FQNNGV. CDR3: CASSFLSRRFGDTQYF. The CDR3 DNA sequence: TGTGCCAGCAGCTTCCTTAGCAGGAGATTCGGAGATACGCAGTATTTT. Full variable domain (rest looked up from reference TRBV11-2 and TRBJ2-3): EAGVAQSPRYKIIEKRQSVAFWCNPISGHATLYWYQQILGQGPKLLIQFQNNGVVDDSQLPKDRFSAERLKGVDSTLKIQPAKLEDSAVYLCASSFLSRRFGDTQYFGPGTRLTVL.

A remark on this clonotype: A much bigger clone sits one base away, suggesting this may be a read error. This chain uses TRBV6-2 or TRBV6-3 with TRBJ2-7; 9 positions agree with TRBD1. Trimming cost V 10 bases and J 5 bases; bases outside gene matches: 9. The germline gives CDR1 MNHEY, CDR2 SVGEGT. The CDR3 totals 13 residues. Here the CDR3 DNA reads TGTGCCATCAGACCGGGACAGGGAGACGAGCAGTACTTC. This encodes CAIRPGQGDEQYF.

A word on this clonotype: A much larger clone lies one base from this, so it may be a read error. This chain connects TRBV6-5 to TRBJ2-3; 7 bases are a match to TRBD1. This CDR3 region has 15 residues. From germline, CDR1 is MNHEY and CDR2 SVGAGI. The trim removed 6 bases at V and 3 bases at J, leaving 9 bases unmatched. The CDR3 nucleotides read TGTGCCAGCAGCCTAGACAGGGATGTTACAGATACGCAGTATTTT. It specifies CASSLDRDVTDTQYF.